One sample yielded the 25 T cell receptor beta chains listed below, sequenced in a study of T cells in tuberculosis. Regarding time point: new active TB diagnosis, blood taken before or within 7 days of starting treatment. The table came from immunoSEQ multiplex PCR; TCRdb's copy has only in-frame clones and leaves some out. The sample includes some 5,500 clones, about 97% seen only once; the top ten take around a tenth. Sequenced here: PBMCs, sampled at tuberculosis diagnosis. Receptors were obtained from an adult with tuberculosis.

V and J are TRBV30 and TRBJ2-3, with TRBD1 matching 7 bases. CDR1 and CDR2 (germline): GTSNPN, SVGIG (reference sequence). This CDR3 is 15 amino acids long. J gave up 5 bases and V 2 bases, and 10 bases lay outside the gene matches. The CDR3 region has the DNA TGTGCCTGGAGTCTTACAGGGGAATTGGAAGATACGCAGTATTTT. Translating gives CAWSLTGELEDTQYF.

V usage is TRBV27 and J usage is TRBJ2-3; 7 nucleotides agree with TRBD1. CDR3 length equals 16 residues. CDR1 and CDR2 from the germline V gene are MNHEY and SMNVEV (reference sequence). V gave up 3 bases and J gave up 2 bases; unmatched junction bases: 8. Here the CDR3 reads CASSFDRVRFTDTQYF. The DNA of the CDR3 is TGTGCCAGCAGTTTTGACAGGGTCCGGTTCACAGATACGCAGTATTTT.

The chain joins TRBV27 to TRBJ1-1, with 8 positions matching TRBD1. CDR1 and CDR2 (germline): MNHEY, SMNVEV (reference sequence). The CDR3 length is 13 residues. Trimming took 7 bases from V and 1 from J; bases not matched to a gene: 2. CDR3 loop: CASIDRGNTEAFF. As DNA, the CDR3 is TGTGCCAGCATCGACAGGGGGAACACTGAAGCTTTCTTT.

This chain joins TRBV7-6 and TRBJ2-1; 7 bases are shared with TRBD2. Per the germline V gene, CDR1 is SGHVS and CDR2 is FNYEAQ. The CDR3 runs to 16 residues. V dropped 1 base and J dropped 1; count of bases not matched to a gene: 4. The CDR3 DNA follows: TGTGCCAGCAGCTTAGGTGCTAGCGGATCCTACAATGAGCAGTTCTTC. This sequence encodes CASSLGASGSYNEQFF.

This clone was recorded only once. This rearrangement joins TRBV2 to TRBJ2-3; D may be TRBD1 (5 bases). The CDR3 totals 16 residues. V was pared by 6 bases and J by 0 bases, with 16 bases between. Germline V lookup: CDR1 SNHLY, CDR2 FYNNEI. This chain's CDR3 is CASSAENAGSTDTQYF. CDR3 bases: TGTGCCAGCAGCGCCGAGAACGCAGGGAGCACAGATACGCAGTATTTT.

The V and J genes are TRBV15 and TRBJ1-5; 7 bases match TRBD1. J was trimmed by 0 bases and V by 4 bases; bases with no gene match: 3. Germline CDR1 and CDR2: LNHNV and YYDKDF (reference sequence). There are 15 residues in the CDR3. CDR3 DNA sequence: TGTGCCACCAGCACGGGGACAGTTAGCAATCAGCCCCAGCATTTT. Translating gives CATSTGTVSNQPQHF.

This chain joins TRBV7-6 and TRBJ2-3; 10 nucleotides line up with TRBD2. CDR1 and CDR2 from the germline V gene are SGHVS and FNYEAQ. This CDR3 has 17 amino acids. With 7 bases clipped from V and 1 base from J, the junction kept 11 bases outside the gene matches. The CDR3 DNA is TGTGCCAGCACCCCTACAATAGCGGGGGGCGGCACAGATACGCAGTATTTT. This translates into CASTPTIAGGGTDTQYF.

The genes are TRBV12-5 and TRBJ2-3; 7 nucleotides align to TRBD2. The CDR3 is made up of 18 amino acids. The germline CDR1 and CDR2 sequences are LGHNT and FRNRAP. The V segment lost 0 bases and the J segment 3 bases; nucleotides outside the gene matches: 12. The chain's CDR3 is CASGLVRFGGGFTDTQYF. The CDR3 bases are TGTGCTAGTGGTTTGGTACGATTTGGGGGGGGATTTACAGATACGCAGTATTTT.

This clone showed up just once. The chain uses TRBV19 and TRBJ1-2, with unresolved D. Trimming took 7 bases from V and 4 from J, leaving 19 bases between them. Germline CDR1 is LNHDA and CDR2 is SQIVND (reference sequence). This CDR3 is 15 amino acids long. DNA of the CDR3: TGTGCCAGTAAGCGGGCCCCGAATGAGGCCTATGGCTACACCTTC. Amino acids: CASKRAPNEAYGYTF. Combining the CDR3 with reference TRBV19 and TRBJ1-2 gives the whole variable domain DGGITQSPKYLFRKEGQNVTLSCEQNLNHDAMYWYRQDPGQGLRLIYYSQIVNDFQKGDIAEGYSVSREKKESFPLTVTSAQKNPTAFYLCASKRAPNEAYGYTFGSGTRLTVV.

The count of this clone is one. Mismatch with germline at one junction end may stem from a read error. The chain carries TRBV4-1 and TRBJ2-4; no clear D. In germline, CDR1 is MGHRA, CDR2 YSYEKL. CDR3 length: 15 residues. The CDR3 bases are TGCGCCAGCAGCCAAGGTCTCATACCGATGATCCGCAGGCACTTC. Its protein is CASSQGLIPMIRRHF.

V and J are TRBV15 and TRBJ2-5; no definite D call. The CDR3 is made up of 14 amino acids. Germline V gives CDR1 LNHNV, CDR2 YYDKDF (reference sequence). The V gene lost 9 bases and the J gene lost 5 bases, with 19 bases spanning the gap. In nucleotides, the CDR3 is TGTGCCACTGCCGCCTTCGGGTTTTCGGAGACCCAGTACTTC. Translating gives CATAAFGFSETQYF. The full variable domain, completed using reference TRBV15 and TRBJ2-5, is DAMVIQNPRYQVTQFGKPVTLSCSQTLNHNVMYWYQQKSSQAPKLLFHYYDKDFNNEADTPDNFQSRRPNTSFCFLDIRSPGLGDTAMYLCATAAFGFSETQYFGPGTRLLVL.

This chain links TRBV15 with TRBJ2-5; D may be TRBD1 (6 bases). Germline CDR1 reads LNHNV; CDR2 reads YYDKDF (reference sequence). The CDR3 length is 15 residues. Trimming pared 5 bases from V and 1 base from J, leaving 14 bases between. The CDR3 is CATSEWTDGQETQYF. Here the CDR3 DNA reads TGTGCCACCAGCGAATGGACAGACGGCCAAGAGACCCAGTACTTC.

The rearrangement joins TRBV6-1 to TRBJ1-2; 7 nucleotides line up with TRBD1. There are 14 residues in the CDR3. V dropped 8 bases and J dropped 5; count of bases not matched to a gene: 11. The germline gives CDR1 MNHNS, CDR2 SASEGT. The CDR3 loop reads CASRTGATGYGYTF. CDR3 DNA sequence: TGTGCCAGCCGCACAGGGGCCACCGGGTATGGCTACACCTTC.

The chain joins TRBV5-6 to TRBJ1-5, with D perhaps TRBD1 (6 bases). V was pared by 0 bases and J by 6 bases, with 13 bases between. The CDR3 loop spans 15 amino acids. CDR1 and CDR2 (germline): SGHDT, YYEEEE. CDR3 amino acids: CASSLAGAESQPQHF. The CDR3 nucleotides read TGTGCCAGCAGCTTGGCAGGGGCAGAGAGTCAGCCCCAGCATTTT.

The CDR3 loop reads CASSQEGFHEQYF. The CDR3 DNA follows: TGTGCCAGCAGCCAAGAGGGTTTCCACGAGCAGTACTTC. The chain joins TRBV7-7 to TRBJ2-7; possible D gene TRBD2, 5 bases. CDR1 is SSHAT, CDR2 FNYEAQ, per germline (reference sequence). V shed 5 bases and J shed 5 bases, with 13 bases lying between them. The CDR3 is 13 residues long. The variable domain in full, completed from reference TRBV7-7 and TRBJ2-7, reads GAGVSQSPRYKVTKRGQDVTLRCDPISSHATLYWYQQALGQGPEFLTYFNYEAQPDKSGLPSDRFSAERPEGSISTLTIQRTEQRDSAMYRCASSQEGFHEQYFGPGTRLTVT.

CDR3 protein: CASSIGQGRETQYF. CDR3 DNA sequence: TGTGCCAGTAGTATCGGACAGGGTCGGGAGACCCAGTACTTC. This rearrangement joins TRBV19 to TRBJ2-5; 8 nucleotides match TRBD1. Germline assignment: CDR1 LNHDA and CDR2 SQIVND (reference sequence). V trimming: 3 bases; J trimming: 5 bases; junction bases outside the gene matches: 5. The CDR3 has 14 amino acids.

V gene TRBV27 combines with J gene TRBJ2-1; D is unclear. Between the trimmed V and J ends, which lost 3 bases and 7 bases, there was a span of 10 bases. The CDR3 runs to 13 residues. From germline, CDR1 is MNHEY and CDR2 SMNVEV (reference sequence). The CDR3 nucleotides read TGTGCCAGCAGTTTTGGTAGCAAGAATGAGCAGTTCTTC. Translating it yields CASSFGSKNEQFF.

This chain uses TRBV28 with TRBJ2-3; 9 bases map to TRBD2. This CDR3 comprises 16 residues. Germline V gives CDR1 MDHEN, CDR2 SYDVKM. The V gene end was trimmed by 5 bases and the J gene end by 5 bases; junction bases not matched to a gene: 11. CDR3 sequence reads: CASSPRTSESRDTQYF. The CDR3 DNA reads TGTGCCAGCAGTCCTCGGACTAGCGAATCCCGAGATACGCAGTATTTT.

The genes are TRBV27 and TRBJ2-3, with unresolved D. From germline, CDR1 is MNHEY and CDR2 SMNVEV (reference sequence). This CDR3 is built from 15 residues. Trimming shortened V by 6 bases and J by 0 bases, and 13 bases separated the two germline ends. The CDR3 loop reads CASRSLETSTDTQYF. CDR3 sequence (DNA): TGTGCCAGCAGGAGTCTAGAGACTAGCACAGATACGCAGTATTTT.

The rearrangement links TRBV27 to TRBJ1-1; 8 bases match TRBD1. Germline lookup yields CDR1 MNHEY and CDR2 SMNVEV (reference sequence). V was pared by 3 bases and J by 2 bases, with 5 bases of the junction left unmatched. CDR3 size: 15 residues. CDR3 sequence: CASSFAGQGNTEAFF. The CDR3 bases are TGTGCCAGCAGTTTCGCAGGACAGGGTAACACTGAAGCTTTCTTT.

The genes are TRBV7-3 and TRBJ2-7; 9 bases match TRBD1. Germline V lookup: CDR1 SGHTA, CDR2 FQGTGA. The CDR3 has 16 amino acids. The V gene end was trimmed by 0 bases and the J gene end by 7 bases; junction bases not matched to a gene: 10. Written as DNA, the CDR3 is TGTGCCAGCAGCTTAACCCCCGGGACAGGGACGGGAGAGCAGTACTTC. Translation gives CASSLTPGTGTGEQYF.

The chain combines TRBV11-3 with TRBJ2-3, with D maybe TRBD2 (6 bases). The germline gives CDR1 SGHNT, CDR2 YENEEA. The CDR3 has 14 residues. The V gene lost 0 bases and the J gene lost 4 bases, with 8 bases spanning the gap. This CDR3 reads CASSLDTGADTQYF. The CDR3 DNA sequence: TGTGCCAGCAGCTTAGACACGGGGGCAGATACGCAGTATTTT.

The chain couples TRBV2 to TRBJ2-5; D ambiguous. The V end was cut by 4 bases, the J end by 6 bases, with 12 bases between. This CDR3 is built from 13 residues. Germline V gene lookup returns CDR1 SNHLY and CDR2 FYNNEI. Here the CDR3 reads CASSANSRKTQYF. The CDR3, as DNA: TGTGCCAGCAGTGCGAATAGCCGGAAGACCCAGTACTTC.

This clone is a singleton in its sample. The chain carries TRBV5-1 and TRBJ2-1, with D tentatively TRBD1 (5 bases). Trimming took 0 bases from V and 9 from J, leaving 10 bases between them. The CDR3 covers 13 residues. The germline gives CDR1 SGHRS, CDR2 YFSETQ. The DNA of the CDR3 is TGCGCCAGCAGCTTGGGATACAGGAGTGAGCAGTTCTTC. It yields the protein CASSLGYRSEQFF. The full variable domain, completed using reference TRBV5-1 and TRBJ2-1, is KAGVTQTPRYLIKTRGQQVTLSCSPISGHRSVSWYQQTPGQGLQFLFEYFSETQRNKGNFPGRFSGRQFSNSRSEMNVSTLELGDSALYLCASSLGYRSEQFFGPGTRLTVL.

CDR3 in amino acids: CASPIKAIKGTRPSFGLHF. CDR3 coding DNA: TGTGCCAGTCCTATCAAAGCAATCAAGGGGACACGGCCCAGTTTTGGCCTCCACTTT. The J gene is TRBJ1-6, the V gene TRBV6-4; a weak D match, TRBD1 (6 bases). The CDR3 is 19 residues long. The V and J ends lost 9 bases and 15 bases respectively, with 39 bases between them. CDR1 and CDR2 (germline): MRHNA, SNTAGT.